This T cell receptor (beta chain) is from a study of vaccination effects on CD4 cells after COVID-19. Trimming took off 4 bases at V and 5 bases at J, with 17 bases between the two ends. This CDR3 contains 15 residues. CDR1 and CDR2 from the germline V gene are LNHDA and SQIVND (reference sequence). Before sequencing, viral peptide pools were used by the ViraFEST assay to expand antigen-specific CD4+ T cells. Subsequent to a culture period of less than twelve days, CD4+ T cells were isolated. The vaccine recipients had no prior SARS-CoV-2 infection, with negative nucleocapsid antibodies. Every well housed 2.1 million or so PBMC, which grew in culture alongside 10 IU/ml IL-2 and approximately 10 ug/ml peptides. Both day 3 and day 7 saw half the medium replaced with IL-2 medium. Notes on this clone: The antigen is not known.

Generated by immunoSEQ multiplex PCR, the TCRdb table keeps only in-frame clones and is missing some. The data show tens of thousands of clones, with around 73% seen just once and 27% held by the top ten. The rearrangement links TRBV19 to TRBJ2-5, with D tentatively TRBD1 (6 bases). The sample in question was CD4+ T cells from PBMCs cultured with HCoV-OC43 spike peptides, obtained before COVID-19 vaccination. Subset denoted: HCoV-OC43 spike overlapping peptide pool stimulation. This TCR came from a human donor who received a COVID-19 vaccine. The CDR3 DNA is TGTGCCAGTAGTACAAAACAGGGTCTTCTCGAGACCCAGTACTTC. Residues: CASSTKQGLLETQYF. Drawing the rest from reference TRBV19 and TRBJ2-5, the complete variable domain is DGGITQSPKYLFRKEGQNVTLSCEQNLNHDAMYWYRQDPGQGLRLIYYSQIVNDFQKGDIAEGYSVSREKKESFPLTVTSAQKNPTAFYLCASSTKQGLLETQYFGPGTRLLVL.